These 4 T cell receptor beta chains were sequenced from one sample in a study of cytomegalovirus exposure and HLA in healthy donors. TCRdb's copy holds only in-frame clones and misses some; the assay was immunoSEQ multiplex PCR. This sample has more than 130,000 clones; about 86% occur once, and the top ten carry just under 8%. Sequencing was performed on PBMCs. The origin of the receptors is a woman between 18 and 30 years old in good health and CMV-seropositive.

The genes are TRBV15 and TRBJ1-2, with D possibly TRBD1 on 5 matching bases. This CDR3 comprises 15 residues. The germline gives CDR1 LNHNV, CDR2 YYDKDF (reference sequence). Trimming took off 1 base at V and 3 bases at J, with 12 bases between the two ends. CDR3 protein: CATSRVEQAHYGYTF. As DNA, the CDR3 is TGTGCCACCAGCAGAGTTGAACAGGCGCACTATGGCTACACCTTC.

V gene TRBV11-2 combines with J gene TRBJ2-3; perhaps TRBD2 as D (6 bases). Trimming stripped 1 base from V and 2 bases from J, with 13 bases between. The CDR3 runs to 16 residues. Germline values: CDR1 SGHAT, CDR2 FQNNGV. This CDR3 is CASSLGRGGVTDTQYF. Written as DNA, the CDR3 is TGTGCCAGCAGCTTAGGTAGGGGCGGGGTCACAGATACGCAGTATTTT.

The chain combines TRBV5-1 with TRBJ2-7, with 10 nucleotides matching TRBD2. Per germline, CDR1 SGHRS and CDR2 YFSETQ. J lost 3 bases, V lost 5 bases, and 5 bases had no gene match. This CDR3 is 14 amino acids long. DNA of the CDR3: TGCGCCAGCAGTGAGGGACTAGCGAACTACGAGCAGTACTTC. Translating it yields CASSEGLANYEQYF.

This chain uses TRBV4-3 with TRBJ1-4, with unresolved D. CDR3 length: 17 amino acids. In germline, CDR1 is LGHNA, CDR2 YSLEER. V lost 4 bases, J lost 0 bases, and 15 bases lay in between. The CDR3 loop reads CASSPGREESTNEKLFF. The CDR3, as DNA: TGCGCCAGCAGCCCCGGGAGGGAGGAATCAACTAATGAAAAACTGTTTTTT.